This entry is about one T cell receptor beta chain. The target antigen is unknown. The repertoire was sequenced with immunoSEQ multiplex PCR; TCRdb's copy has only in-frame clones and lacks some. The sample yields roughly 140,000 clones, 75% to 95% seen once. V gave up 8 bases and J gave up 3 bases; unmatched junction bases: 5. Germline V gene data show CDR1 as ENHRY and CDR2 as SYGVKD. The CDR3 runs 14 residues. The data derive from a study of T cell responses to AZD1222 COVID-19 vaccine. Study-level results: Regions left unmutated in variants are reportedly the target of nearly half of spike-specific TCRs. Females made up more of the donors, who were largely white British, and clonal diversity may have come out too low. Increases in Spike-specific TCR breadth and depth were seen after two AZD1222 doses. CD4 TCRs covered the whole spike, strongest at regions 160-218 and 743-854.

This TCR was recovered from an adult in good health. The chain is built from TRBV10-3 and TRBJ2-7; 12 bases match TRBD2. Sequenced here: peripheral blood, sampled on day 0 of MenACWY control vaccination. The CDR3 nucleotides read TGTGCCATCCCAGGACTAGCGGGGAACTACGAGCAGTACTTC. Its protein product is CAIPGLAGNYEQYF.